This TCR beta chain stems from a study of siplizumab effects on memory and regulatory T cells (dated by TCRdb to the late 2010s). Context from the whole study: The effect of the anti-CD2 antibody siplizumab on alloreactive T-cell subsets was examined in allogeneic mixed lymphocyte reactions constructed from human PBMCs. Here is what the overall study found, with its caveats: Because sequences below about 10^-5 frequency were poorly captured, only a minor fraction of alloreactive clones could be mapped to unstimulated subsets. For roughly 75-96% of proliferating CD4+ or CD8+ clones, no naive or memory phenotype could be assigned. The suppressive function of proliferating Tregs from siplizumab cultures was not functionally confirmed. Unstimulated naive T cells appeared more diverse than memory T cells, and naive cells seemed to contribute substantially to the alloresponse. Siplizumab significantly reduced the cumulative frequency of alloreactive sequences traceable to unstimulated CD4+ memory T cells. Of the alloreactive CD4+ clones that could be mapped, the Treg-derived share averaged 68.8% with siplizumab compared with about 27% in control reactions.

As encoded in the germline V gene, CDR1 is SGHTA while CDR2 is FQGNSA. The CDR3 runs 16 amino acids, cysteine and phenylalanine included. Only the CDR3 DNA is retained, 48 bases long and in frame from the first base. A word on this clone: It has no known antigen specificity. A read error may produce the germline difference seen at one junction end.

Sorted unstimulated T cells and proliferating T cells recovered from mixed lymphocyte reactions underwent TCRbeta CDR3 sequencing. Fresh whole blood from around 11 HLA-typed healthy donors was used to isolate PBMCs. Unstimulated CD4+ non-regulatory T cells were FACS-sorted to map the origin of alloreactive clones. The library was built by means of the immunoSEQ multiplex PCR assay. Roughly 100,000 TCR templates per sample were assayed by the deep sequencing platform. Genomic DNA extracted from sorted T cells was the material used for TCRbeta CDR3 sequencing. In the paper's pipeline: Clonal analysis of TCRbeta CDR3 data was done in the R programming language. Alloreactive CD4+ and CD8+ clones were identified by comparing unstimulated samples to CFSE-low samples taken after the reaction. Regulatory or non-regulatory origin of alloreactive CD4+ clones was assigned by matching sequences to the sorted unstimulated Treg and non-Treg repertoires. Not all clones reach the TCRdb copy of this immuneACCESS table, which keeps in-frame sequences only. Checked studies attribute under half of the gap to unresolved V genes and leave the rest unexplained. Clonal size and the V and J genes are those of that table, whereas D and trimming came from the DNA. The table for this sample lists about 120,000 clones; about 95% of them were counted only once. The ten largest account for under 2% of the sample.

Sequencing was performed on non-Treg CD4+ T cells sorted from blood. Per the publication, the cell subset or site label means: FACS-sorted unstimulated CD4+ non-regulatory T cells. The rearranged chain carries TRBV7-2 and TRBJ1-1; 7 nucleotides in the junction match TRBD1. The clonotype comes from a human donor in good health. For the CDR3, the sequence is CASSSRQGRANPEAFF. The sequenced DNA: TGTGCCAGCAGCTCCCGACAGGGTCGGGCGAACCCTGAAGCTTTCTTT.